This record covers a single T cell receptor (beta chain). As yet, its antigen is unknown. In the CD4+ fraction, cells were divided into CD45RA+ naive and CD45RA-negative memory subsets. This sample stems from a study of shared clonotypes between healthy human individuals. Findings of the study overall: Estimated clonotype richness was generally higher in naive than memory subsets.

V shed 2 bases, J shed 10 bases, and the junction held 6 bases outside the gene matches. Germline V gene sequence: CDR1 MNHEY, CDR2 SVGAGI. This CDR3 has 15 amino acids. Produced via immunoSEQ multiplex PCR; TCRdb's table is partial and in-frame only. The repertoire consists of approximately 2.1 million clones, with over 85% occurring once and the leading ten covering 0.35% to 0.5%. This chain joins TRBV6-5 and TRBJ1-6; TRBD1 agrees at 9 bases. The origin of this receptor is a young man in good health. Some clones in this sample may be carry-over from other donors' samples. Sequenced input: naive CD4+ T cells from PBMCs. Subset described: CD45RA+ positively selected. Here the CDR3 reads CASSYTPGQGSPLHF. DNA for the CDR3: TGTGCCAGCAGTTACACCCCCGGACAGGGGTCACCCCTCCACTTT.